Below are 23 T cell receptor beta chains sequenced from a single sample in a study of shared clonotypes between healthy human individuals. TCRdb's copy holds only in-frame clones and misses some; the assay was immunoSEQ multiplex PCR. The repertoire holds about 2.4 million clones, with more than 85% as singletons. What was sequenced was naive CD4+ T cells from PBMCs. Subset: CD45RA+ positively selected. Source of these receptors: a man aged 18 to 30 in good health. Some clones in this sample may be carry-over from other donors' samples.

This clone appeared a single time. This same CDR3 is encoded by further DNA sequences in the sample. The chain has TRBV18 and TRBJ2-5; 8 bases map to TRBD1. Trimming cost V 5 bases and J 2 bases; bases outside gene matches: 1. This CDR3 spans 13 amino acids. Per the germline V gene, CDR1 is KGHSH and CDR2 is LQKENI. The CDR3 sequence is CASSGDRQETQYF. The CDR3 DNA follows: TGTGCCAGCTCAGGGGACAGGCAAGAGACCCAGTACTTC.

V is TRBV30 and J is TRBJ2-3, with D tentatively TRBD2 (5 bases). From germline, CDR1 is GTSNPN and CDR2 SVGIG (reference sequence). Trimming stripped 5 bases from V and 5 bases from J, with 11 bases between. The CDR3 consists of 12 residues. In nucleotides, the CDR3 is TGTGCCTGGTCCATAGGGAGAGATACGCAGTATTTT. It is translated as CAWSIGRDTQYF.

In this sample, this clone turned up once. The genes are TRBV6-5 and TRBJ1-2; maybe TRBD1 (5 bases). Germline V gene lookup returns CDR1 MNHEY and CDR2 SVGAGI. Trimming removed 2 bases from V and 3 bases from J, with 16 bases in between. The CDR3 runs to 16 residues. The DNA for the CDR3 is TGTGCCAGCAGTTACGGGGGGACCCTATCTTACTATGGCTACACCTTC. Translation gives CASSYGGTLSYYGYTF.

The gene calls are TRBV5-1 and TRBJ1-1, with no clear D. V was clipped by 3 bases and J by 0 bases, with 9 bases between them. Germline V gene lookup returns CDR1 SGHRS and CDR2 YFSETQ. The CDR3 is made up of 14 amino acids. CDR3 DNA sequence: TGCGCCAGCAGCTCGCAAACAGTGAACACTGAAGCTTTCTTT. Its protein product is CASSSQTVNTEAFF. Supplemented by reference TRBV5-1 and TRBJ1-1, the full variable domain reads KAGVTQTPRYLIKTRGQQVTLSCSPISGHRSVSWYQQTPGQGLQFLFEYFSETQRNKGNFPGRFSGRQFSNSRSEMNVSTLELGDSALYLCASSSQTVNTEAFFGQGTRLTVV.

This chain joins TRBV6-5 and TRBJ2-5, with 9 bases lining up with TRBD2. V lost 3 bases, J lost 5 bases, and 7 bases stayed unmatched. Germline CDR1 and CDR2: MNHEY and SVGAGI. The CDR3 extends over 15 amino acids. CDR3 residues: CASSYNSGSGETQYF. CDR3 DNA sequence: TGTGCCAGCAGTTATAATAGCGGGAGCGGTGAGACCCAGTACTTC.

This chain uses TRBV5-1 with TRBJ2-1; TRBD1 agrees at 8 bases. This CDR3 has 17 residues. The V and J ends lost 0 bases and 3 bases, in that order; junction bases with no gene match: 8. CDR1 and CDR2 from the germline V gene are SGHRS and YFSETQ. The CDR3: CASSLEAGGGLYNEQFF. CDR3 DNA sequence: TGCGCCAGCAGCTTGGAAGCAGGGGGCGGACTCTACAATGAGCAGTTCTTC.

Note on this clone: Other DNA sequences in this sample translate to the same CDR3. V and J are TRBV7-3 and TRBJ1-1, with 8 nucleotides matching TRBD1. With 3 bases clipped from V and 1 base from J, the junction kept 1 base outside the gene matches. This CDR3 comprises 14 residues. Germline V gene lookup returns CDR1 SGHTA and CDR2 FQGTGA. The CDR3, as DNA: TGTGCCAGCAGCTTGCAGGGGGCGAACACTGAAGCTTTCTTT. Translation gives CASSLQGANTEAFF.

The V and J genes are TRBV5-8 and TRBJ1-2, with 8 bases matching TRBD1. The CDR3 has 14 amino acids. Germline values: CDR1 SGHTS, CDR2 YDEGEE. V shed 4 bases and J 10 bases; nucleotides not matched to a gene: 12. The CDR3 is CASSLGQGSTLYTF. In DNA, the CDR3 is TGTGCCAGCAGCCTTGGACAGGGATCTACCCTCTACACCTTC.

V usage is TRBV7-6 and J usage is TRBJ1-5, with D possibly matching TRBD1 (5 bases). CDR3 size: 18 residues. V shed 0 bases and J shed 0 bases, with 15 bases lying between them. The germline V gene encodes CDR1 SGHVS and CDR2 FNYEAQ. The CDR3 region has the DNA TGTGCCAGCAGCTTAGCGGGGGACGGGAGATATAGCAATCAGCCCCAGCATTTT. It specifies CASSLAGDGRYSNQPQHF.

This chain uses TRBV7-2 with TRBJ2-1, with 7 bases that match TRBD1. The CDR3 is 15 residues long. The V gene end was trimmed by 5 bases and the J gene end by 9 bases; junction bases not matched to a gene: 13. Germline V gene lookup returns CDR1 SGHTA and CDR2 FQGNSA. In DNA, the CDR3 is TGTGCCAGCAGCACCTGGGACAGTCCGAGGGGTGAGCAGTTCTTC. It yields the protein CASSTWDSPRGEQFF.

The chain links TRBV27 to TRBJ2-2; 12 bases fit TRBD2. Germline-derived CDR1 and CDR2 are MNHEY and SMNVEV (reference sequence). With V trimmed by 5 bases and J by 5 bases, 6 bases remained unmatched. The length of the CDR3 is 16 residues. The CDR3 reads CASSRLAGGVTGELFF. CDR3 bases: TGTGCCAGCAGTCGGCTAGCGGGAGGGGTTACCGGGGAGCTGTTTTTT.

This chain links TRBV10-3 with TRBJ2-3; no clear D. Trimming pared 4 bases from V and 5 bases from J, leaving 13 bases between. The CDR3 runs to 14 residues. Germline V gene data show CDR1 as ENHRY and CDR2 as SYGVKD. CDR3 protein: CAISAKSWGDTQYF. CDR3 nucleotide sequence: TGTGCCATCAGTGCCAAGTCGTGGGGAGATACGCAGTATTTT.

Concerning this clone itself: Additional DNA sequences in this sample encode the identical CDR3. This rearrangement joins TRBV5-1 to TRBJ2-2; the D gene is possibly TRBD2 (6 bases). The V end was cut by 2 bases, the J end by 8 bases, with 7 bases between. The CDR3 contains 12 residues. The V gene's germline CDR1 is SGHRS and CDR2 YFSETQ. CDR3 nucleotide sequence: TGCGCCAGCAGCTTCGGGACTGGGGAGCTGTTTTTT. Protein sequence: CASSFGTGELFF.

The chain uses TRBV6-5 and TRBJ1-1; D remains ambiguous. From germline, CDR1 is MNHEY and CDR2 SVGAGI. CDR3 length: 14 amino acids. Trimming took off 5 bases at V and 1 base at J, with 11 bases between the two ends. CDR3 region: CASSIQSENTEAFF. CDR3 nucleotides: TGTGCCAGCAGTATACAGTCGGAGAACACTGAAGCTTTCTTT.

This chain connects TRBV6-5 to TRBJ2-3; the D is unclear. Germline lookup yields CDR1 MNHEY and CDR2 SVGAGI. CDR3 size: 14 residues. Trimming left V 6 bases short and J 5 bases short, with 15 bases between. The CDR3 DNA follows: TGTGCCAGCAGCCGGTCCAGCAATGAAGATACGCAGTATTTT. Protein: CASSRSSNEDTQYF.

The chain has TRBV28 and TRBJ1-1, with 8 bases matching TRBD1. V was clipped by 4 bases and J by 1 base; unmatched bases: 2. Germline values: CDR1 MDHEN, CDR2 SYDVKM. CDR3 length equals 14 residues. CDR3 amino acids: CASSSRGQNTEAFF. CDR3 bases: TGTGCCAGCAGTTCCAGGGGGCAGAACACTGAAGCTTTCTTT.

This clone was counted a single time. The chain carries TRBV2 and TRBJ1-2; no clear D gene. CDR1 and CDR2 from the germline V gene are SNHLY and FYNNEI. Trimming removed 8 bases at V and 2 bases at J, with 9 bases between. The CDR3 extends over 12 amino acids. The CDR3 sequence is CASGLLNYGYTF. Written as DNA, the CDR3 is TGTGCCAGCGGCCTACTCAACTATGGCTACACCTTC. The entire variable domain, with the rest obtained from reference TRBV2 and TRBJ1-2, is as follows: EPEVTQTPSHQVTQMGQEVILRCVPISNHLYFYWYRQILGQKVEFLVSFYNNEISEKSEIFDDQFSVERPDGSNFTLKIRSTKLEDSAMYFCASGLLNYGYTFGSGTRLTVV.

The chain recombines TRBV7-9 with TRBJ2-2; TRBD2 agrees at 8 bases. Per germline, CDR1 SEHNR and CDR2 FQNEAQ (reference sequence). Trimming at V came to 5 bases and at J to 1 base, leaving 6 bases not matched to a gene. The CDR3 is made up of 16 amino acids. The CDR3 bases are TGTGCCAGCAGCGATCCTACTAGCGGGAACACCGGGGAGCTGTTTTTT. Translating gives CASSDPTSGNTGELFF. The whole variable domain, remainder taken from reference TRBV7-9 and TRBJ2-2, is DTGVSQNPRHKITKRGQNVTFRCDPISEHNRLYWYRQTLGQGPEFLTYFQNEAQLEKSRLLSDRFSAERPKGSFSTLEIQRTEQGDSAMYLCASSDPTSGNTGELFFGEGSRLTVL.

This clone appeared a few times. This rearrangement joins TRBV19 to TRBJ1-5, with D possibly TRBD1 on 5 matching bases. From germline, CDR1 is LNHDA and CDR2 SQIVND (reference sequence). V was cut by 0 bases and J by 7 bases, with 13 bases left in between. The CDR3 spans 15 residues. CDR3 sequence (DNA): TGTGCCAGTAGTATAGACAGAGGGGCAGGCCAGCCCCAGCATTTT. This gives the protein CASSIDRGAGQPQHF.

The rearrangement uses TRBV7-9 and TRBJ2-7; D may be TRBD1 (6 bases). Germline assignment: CDR1 SEHNR and CDR2 FQNEAQ (reference sequence). Trimming pared 5 bases from V and 0 bases from J, leaving 11 bases between. This CDR3 comprises 14 residues. The CDR3 here is CASSQPGHSYEQYF. For the CDR3, the DNA is TGTGCCAGCAGCCAGCCGGGACACTCCTACGAGCAGTACTTC.

CDR3 sequence: CASRFSLGGSGREKLFF. The CDR3 nucleotides read TGTGCAAGTCGCTTCTCCTTGGGGGGATCAGGCAGGGAAAAACTGTTTTTT. The chain links TRBV12-2 to TRBJ1-4. TRBV12-2 constitutes a pseudogene. The CDR3 sequence is 17 residues long.

The gene calls are TRBV5-1 and TRBJ2-7; D is ambiguous. Between the trimmed V and J ends, which lost 4 bases and 2 bases, there was a span of 13 bases. Germline V CDR1 and CDR2: SGHRS, YFSETQ. There are 14 residues in the CDR3. In nucleotides, the CDR3 is TGCGCCAGCAGCCCCACCGACGGACCCTACGAGCAGTACTTC. Translating gives CASSPTDGPYEQYF.

The chain has TRBV4-2 and TRBJ2-1; 10 bases fit TRBD2. Looked up from germline, CDR1 is LGHNA and CDR2 is YNFKEQ. The junction had 2 bases not matched to a gene; V was cut back by 9 bases and J by 3 bases. CDR3 length: 13 amino acids. DNA for the CDR3: TGTGCCAGTGGACTAGCGGACTACAATGAGCAGTTCTTC. This gives the protein CASGLADYNEQFF.